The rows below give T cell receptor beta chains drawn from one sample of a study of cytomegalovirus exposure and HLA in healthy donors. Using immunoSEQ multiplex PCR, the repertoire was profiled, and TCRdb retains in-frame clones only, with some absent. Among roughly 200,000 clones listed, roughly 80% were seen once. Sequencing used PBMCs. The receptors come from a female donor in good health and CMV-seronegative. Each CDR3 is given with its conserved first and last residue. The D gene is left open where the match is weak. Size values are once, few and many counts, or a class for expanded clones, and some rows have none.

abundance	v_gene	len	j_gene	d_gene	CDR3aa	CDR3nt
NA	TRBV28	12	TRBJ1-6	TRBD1	CASRDSNSPLHF	TGTGCCAGCCGGGACAGCAATTCACCCCTCCACTTT
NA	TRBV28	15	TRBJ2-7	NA	CASSLRGTLSYEQYF	TGTGCCAGCAGTTTGAGGGGGACCCTCTCCTACGAGCAGTACTTC
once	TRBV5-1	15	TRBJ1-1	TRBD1	CASSLDDRGRTEAFF	TGCGCCAGCAGCTTGGATGACAGGGGGCGTACTGAAGCTTTCTTT
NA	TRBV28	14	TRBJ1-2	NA	CASSLFQTNYGYTF	TGTGCCAGCAGTTTATTTCAGACTAACTATGGCTACACCTTC
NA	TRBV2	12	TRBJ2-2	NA	CASNRRTGELFF	TGTGCCAGCAATCGGAGGACCGGGGAGCTGTTTTTT
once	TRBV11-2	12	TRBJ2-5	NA	CASSSGVQTQYF	TGTGCCAGCAGTTCCGGGGTGCAGACCCAGTACTTC
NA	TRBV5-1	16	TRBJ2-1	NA	CASSTLGGRSYNEQFF	TGCGCCAGCAGCACCCTCGGGGGACGCTCCTACAATGAGCAGTTCTTC
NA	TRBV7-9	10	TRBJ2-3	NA	CASSFRTQYF	TGTGCCAGCAGCTTCCGGACGCAGTATTTT
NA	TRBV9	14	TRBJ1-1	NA	CASSVDSPSTEAFF	TGTGCCAGCAGCGTAGACAGCCCGAGCACTGAAGCTTTCTTT
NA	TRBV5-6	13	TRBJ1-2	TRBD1	CASSGGTGEGYTF	TGTGCCAGCAGCGGGGGGACAGGGGAAGGCTACACCTTC
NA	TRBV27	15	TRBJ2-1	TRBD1	CASEARQGFYNEQFF	TGTGCCAGCGAAGCCAGACAGGGGTTCTACAATGAGCAGTTCTTC
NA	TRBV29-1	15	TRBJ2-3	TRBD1	CSVEGDRGLADTQYF	TGCAGCGTTGAAGGGGACAGGGGGCTTGCAGATACGCAGTATTTT
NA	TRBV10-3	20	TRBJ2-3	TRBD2	CAIRPPGLAGEGGGTDTQYF	TGTGCCATCAGGCCTCCGGGACTAGCGGGAGAAGGGGGGGGCACAGATACGCAGTATTTT
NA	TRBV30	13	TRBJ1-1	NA	CAWSVIPETEAFF	TGTGCCTGGAGTGTAATCCCCGAAACAGAAGCTTTCTTT